One and the same sample provided the 2 T cell receptor beta chains below, sequenced in a study of shared clonotypes between healthy human individuals. Repertoires were generated with immunoSEQ multiplex PCR, while TCRdb's copy carries only in-frame clones and drops some. Of a few million clones listed, 85% to 95% are singletons. The sequenced material came from naive CD4+ T cells from PBMCs. Subset noted: CD45RA+ positively selected. These receptors were obtained from a man between 18 and 35 years old in good health. Some clones in this sample may be carry-over from other donors' samples.

The CDR3 sequence: CASSYGTGLTGELFF. CDR3 DNA sequence: TGCGCCAGCAGCTATGGGACTGGGCTCACCGGGGAGCTGTTTTTT. The V call is TRBV5-1, the J call TRBJ2-2, with a possible D match to TRBD2 (6 bases). Germline values: CDR1 SGHRS, CDR2 YFSETQ. This CDR3 has 15 residues. V lost 3 bases to trimming and J lost 4 bases, with 13 bases between them.

V is TRBV28 and J is TRBJ2-3; D call uncertain. Germline assignment: CDR1 MDHEN and CDR2 SYDVKM. The CDR3 length is 14 residues. Trimming cost V 2 bases and J 3 bases, with 9 bases left between them. In DNA form, the CDR3 reads TGTGCCAGCAGTTTAATAATGAGGACAGATACGCAGTATTTT. It specifies CASSLIMRTDTQYF.